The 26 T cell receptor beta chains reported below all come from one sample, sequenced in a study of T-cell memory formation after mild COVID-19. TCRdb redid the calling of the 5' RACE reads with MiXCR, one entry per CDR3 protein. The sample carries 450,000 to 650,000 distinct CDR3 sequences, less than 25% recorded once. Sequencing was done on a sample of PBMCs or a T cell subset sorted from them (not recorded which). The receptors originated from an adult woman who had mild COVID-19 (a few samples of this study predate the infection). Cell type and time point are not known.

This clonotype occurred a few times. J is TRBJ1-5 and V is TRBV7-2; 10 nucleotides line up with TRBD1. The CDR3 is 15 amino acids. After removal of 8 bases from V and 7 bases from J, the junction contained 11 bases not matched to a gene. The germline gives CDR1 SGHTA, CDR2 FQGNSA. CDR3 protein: CASGRTGGSGQPQHF. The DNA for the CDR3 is TGTGCCAGCGGAAGGACAGGGGGTTCCGGCCAGCCCCAGCATTTT.

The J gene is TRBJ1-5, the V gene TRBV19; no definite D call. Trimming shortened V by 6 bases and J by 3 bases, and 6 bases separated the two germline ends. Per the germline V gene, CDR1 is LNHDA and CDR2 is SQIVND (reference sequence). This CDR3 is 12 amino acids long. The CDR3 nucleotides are TGTGCCAGTAGATCCCCCAATCAGCCCCAGCATTTT. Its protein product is CASRSPNQPQHF.

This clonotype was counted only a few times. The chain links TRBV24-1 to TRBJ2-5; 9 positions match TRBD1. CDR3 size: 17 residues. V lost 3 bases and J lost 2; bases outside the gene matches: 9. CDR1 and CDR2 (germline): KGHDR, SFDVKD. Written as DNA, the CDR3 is TGTGCCACCAGTGATATCCCGGGACAGGGCTTACAAGAGACCCAGTACTTC. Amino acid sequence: CATSDIPGQGLQETQYF.

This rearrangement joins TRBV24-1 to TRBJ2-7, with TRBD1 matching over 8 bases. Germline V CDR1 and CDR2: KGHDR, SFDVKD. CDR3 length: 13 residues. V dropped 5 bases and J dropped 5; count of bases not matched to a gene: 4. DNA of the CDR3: TGTGCCACCAGTGCCGGGGACAGGCACGAGCAGTACTTC. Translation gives CATSAGDRHEQYF.

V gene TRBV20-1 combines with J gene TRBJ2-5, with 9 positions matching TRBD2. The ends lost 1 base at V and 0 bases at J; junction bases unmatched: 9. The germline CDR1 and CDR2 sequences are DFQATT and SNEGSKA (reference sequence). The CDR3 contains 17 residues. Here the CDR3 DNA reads TGCAGTGCTAGAGCGGGCGGGAGGGACAGTTACCAAGAGACCCAGTACTTC. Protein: CSARAGGRDSYQETQYF.

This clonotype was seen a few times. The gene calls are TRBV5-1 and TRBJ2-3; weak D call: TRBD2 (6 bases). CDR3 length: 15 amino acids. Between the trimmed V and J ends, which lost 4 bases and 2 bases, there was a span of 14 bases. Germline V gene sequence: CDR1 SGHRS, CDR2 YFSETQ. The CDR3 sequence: CASSPDGLHTDTQYF. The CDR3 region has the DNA TGCGCCAGCAGCCCGGACGGACTACACACAGATACGCAGTATTTT.

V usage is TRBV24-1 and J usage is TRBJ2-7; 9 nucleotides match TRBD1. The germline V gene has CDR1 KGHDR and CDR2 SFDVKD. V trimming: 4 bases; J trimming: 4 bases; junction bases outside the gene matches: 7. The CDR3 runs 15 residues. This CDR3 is CATSEAGTGRYEQYF. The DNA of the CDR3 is TGTGCCACCAGTGAAGCCGGGACAGGGAGGTACGAGCAGTACTTC.

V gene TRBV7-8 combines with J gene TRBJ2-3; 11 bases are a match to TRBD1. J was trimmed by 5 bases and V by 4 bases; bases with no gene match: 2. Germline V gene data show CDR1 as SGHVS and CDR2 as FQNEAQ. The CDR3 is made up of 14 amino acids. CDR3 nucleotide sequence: TGTGCCAGCAGCTGGGACAGGGGGGGAGATACGCAGTATTTT. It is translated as CASSWDRGGDTQYF.

The CDR3 here is CASSLVAQGTQYF. The CDR3 region has the DNA TGTGCCAGCAGTTTAGTAGCCCAGGGCACGCAGTATTTT. The rearrangement links TRBV12-3 or TRBV12-4 to TRBJ2-3; D is possibly TRBD1 (5 bases). The length of the CDR3 is 13 residues. The germline V and J ends were trimmed by 1 base and 9 bases, with 11 bases remaining between them.

The CDR3 DNA follows: TGTGCCAGCAGCTTTAGCGGGGGGGCTTTGAGTGAGCAGTTCTTC. Translating it yields CASSFSGGALSEQFF. V gene TRBV7-6 combines with J gene TRBJ2-1, with 11 positions matching TRBD2. V dropped 3 bases and J dropped 9; count of bases not matched to a gene: 7. This CDR3 region has 15 residues. In germline, CDR1 is SGHVS, CDR2 FNYEAQ.

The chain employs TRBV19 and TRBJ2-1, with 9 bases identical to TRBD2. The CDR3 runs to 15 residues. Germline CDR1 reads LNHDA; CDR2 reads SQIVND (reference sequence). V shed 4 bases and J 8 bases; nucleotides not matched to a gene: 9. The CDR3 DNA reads TGTGCCAGTAGTACTACGGTGGGCGGGAGGGATGAGCAGTTCTTC. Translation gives CASSTTVGGRDEQFF.

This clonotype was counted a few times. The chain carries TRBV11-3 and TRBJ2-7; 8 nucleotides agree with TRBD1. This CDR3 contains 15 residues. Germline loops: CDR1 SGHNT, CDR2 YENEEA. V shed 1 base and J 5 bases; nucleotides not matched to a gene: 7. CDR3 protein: CASSLGWTGQNEQYF. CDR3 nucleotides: TGTGCCAGCAGCTTAGGTTGGACAGGGCAGAACGAGCAGTACTTC.

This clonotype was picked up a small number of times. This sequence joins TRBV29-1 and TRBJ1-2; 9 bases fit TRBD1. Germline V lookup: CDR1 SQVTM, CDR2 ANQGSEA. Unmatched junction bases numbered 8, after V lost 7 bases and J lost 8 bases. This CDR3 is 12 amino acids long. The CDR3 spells CSGKGQGGGYTF. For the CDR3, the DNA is TGCAGCGGGAAGGGACAGGGCGGAGGCTACACCTTC. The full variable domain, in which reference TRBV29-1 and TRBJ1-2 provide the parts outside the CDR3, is SAVISQKPSRDICQRGTSLTIQCQVDSQVTMMFWYRQQPGQSLTLIATANQGSEATYESGFVIDKFPISRPNLTFSTLTVSNMSPEDSSIYLCSGKGQGGGYTFGSGTRLTVV.

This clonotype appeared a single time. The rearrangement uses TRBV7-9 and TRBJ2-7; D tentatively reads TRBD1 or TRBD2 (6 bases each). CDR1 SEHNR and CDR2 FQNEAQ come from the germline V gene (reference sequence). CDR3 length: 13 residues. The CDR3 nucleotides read TGTGCTTTTTCCGGGGGCGCGGGCTACGAGCAGTACTTC. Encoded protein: CAFSGGAGYEQYF.

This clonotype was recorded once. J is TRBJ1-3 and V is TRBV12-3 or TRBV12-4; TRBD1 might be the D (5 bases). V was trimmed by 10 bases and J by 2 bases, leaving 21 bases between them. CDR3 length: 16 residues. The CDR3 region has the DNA TGTGCCATCGATTTGCCGGGGGGGAGAACTGGAAACACCATATATTTT. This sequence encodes CAIDLPGGRTGNTIYF.

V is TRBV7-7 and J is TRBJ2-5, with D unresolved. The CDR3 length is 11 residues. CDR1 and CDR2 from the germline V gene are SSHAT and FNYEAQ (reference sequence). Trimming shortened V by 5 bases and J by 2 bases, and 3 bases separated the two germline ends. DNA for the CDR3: TGTGCCAGCAGCATGCAAGAGACCCAGTACTTC. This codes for CASSMQETQYF.

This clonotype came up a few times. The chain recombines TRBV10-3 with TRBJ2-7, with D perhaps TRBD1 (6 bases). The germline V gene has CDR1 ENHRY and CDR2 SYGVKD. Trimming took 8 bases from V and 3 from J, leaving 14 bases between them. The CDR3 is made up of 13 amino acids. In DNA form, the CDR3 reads TGTGCCATCCGAGGGGGTGGGGACTACGAGCAGTACTTC. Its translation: CAIRGGGDYEQYF.

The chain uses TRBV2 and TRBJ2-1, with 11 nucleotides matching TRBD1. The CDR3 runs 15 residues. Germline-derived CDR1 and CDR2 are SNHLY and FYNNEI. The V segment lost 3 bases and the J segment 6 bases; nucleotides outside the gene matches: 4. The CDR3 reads CASSDLGQGVNEQFF. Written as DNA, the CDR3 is TGTGCCAGCAGTGATTTGGGACAGGGGGTCAATGAGCAGTTCTTC.

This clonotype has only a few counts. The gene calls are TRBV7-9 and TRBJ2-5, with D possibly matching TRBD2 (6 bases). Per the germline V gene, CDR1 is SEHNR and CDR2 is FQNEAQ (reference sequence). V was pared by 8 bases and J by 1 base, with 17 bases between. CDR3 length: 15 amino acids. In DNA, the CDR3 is TGTGCCAGCCCCGGCGTTAGCGGAGTCCAAGAGACCCAGTACTTC. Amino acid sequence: CASPGVSGVQETQYF.

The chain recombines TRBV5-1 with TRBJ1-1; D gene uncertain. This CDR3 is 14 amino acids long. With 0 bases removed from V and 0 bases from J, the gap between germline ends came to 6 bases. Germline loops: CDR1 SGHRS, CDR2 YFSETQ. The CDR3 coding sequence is TGCGCCAGCAGCTTGGTGCCCGTGAACACTGAAGCTTTCTTT. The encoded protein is CASSLVPVNTEAFF.

The CDR3 protein is CASGYTFAYEQYF. The DNA of the CDR3 is TGCGCCAGCGGCTACACATTTGCCTACGAGCAGTACTTC. The chain recombines TRBV5-1 with TRBJ2-7; no clear D. Trimming left V 7 bases short and J 2 bases short, with 13 bases between. The CDR3 is 13 residues long. Germline CDR1 reads SGHRS; CDR2 reads YFSETQ.

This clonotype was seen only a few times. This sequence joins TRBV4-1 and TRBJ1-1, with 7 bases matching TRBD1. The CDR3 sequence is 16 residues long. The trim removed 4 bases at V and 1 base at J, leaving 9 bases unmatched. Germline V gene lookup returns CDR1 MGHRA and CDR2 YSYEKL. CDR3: CASSLRGQARNTEAFF. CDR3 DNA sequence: TGCGCCAGCAGCCTCCGAGGACAGGCGAGGAACACTGAAGCTTTCTTT.

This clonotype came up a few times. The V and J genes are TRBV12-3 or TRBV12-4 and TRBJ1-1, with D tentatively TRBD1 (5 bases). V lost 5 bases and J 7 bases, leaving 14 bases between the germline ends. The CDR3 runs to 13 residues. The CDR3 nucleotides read TGTGCCAGCAGTCTGGGACCCAGAGGTGAAGCTTTCTTT. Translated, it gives CASSLGPRGEAFF.

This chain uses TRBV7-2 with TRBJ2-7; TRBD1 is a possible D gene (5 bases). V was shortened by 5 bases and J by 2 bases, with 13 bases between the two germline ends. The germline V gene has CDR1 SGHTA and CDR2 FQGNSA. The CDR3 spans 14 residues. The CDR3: CASSPARAPYEQYF. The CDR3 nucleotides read TGTGCCAGCAGCCCTGCCAGGGCCCCCTACGAGCAGTACTTC.

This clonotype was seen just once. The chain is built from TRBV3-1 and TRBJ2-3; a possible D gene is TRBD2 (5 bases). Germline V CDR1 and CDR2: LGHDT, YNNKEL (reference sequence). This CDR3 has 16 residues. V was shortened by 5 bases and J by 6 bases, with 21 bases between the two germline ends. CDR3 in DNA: TGTGCCAGCAGCTTGGCCGGGAACTTGGTTACGGATACGCAGTATTTT. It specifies CASSLAGNLVTDTQYF.

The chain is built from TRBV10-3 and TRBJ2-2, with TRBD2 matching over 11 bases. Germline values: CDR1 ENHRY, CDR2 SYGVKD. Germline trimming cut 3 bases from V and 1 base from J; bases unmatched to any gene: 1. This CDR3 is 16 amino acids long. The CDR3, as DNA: TGTGCCATCAGTGATCTAGCGGGAGGGAACACCGGGGAGCTGTTTTTT. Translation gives CAISDLAGGNTGELFF.